Listed below are T cell receptor beta chains from one sample, sequenced in a study of blood T cell repertoires in COVID-19. Repertoires were generated with immunoSEQ multiplex PCR, while TCRdb's copy carries only in-frame clones and drops some. Among around 300,000 clones listed, approximately 85% were seen once. The sequenced sample was peripheral blood. Every receptor here comes from a human donor in a cohort sampled during active COVID-19. The CDR3 runs from the conserved cysteine through the conserved F or W. The D gene is left open where the match is weak. Clone size, where shown, is once, few, many, or a class for clones that have expanded.

V gene	J gene	clone size	D gene	CDR3 protein	CDR3 DNA
TRBV27	TRBJ1-5	few	TRBD1	CASSPRQGNQPQHF	TGTGCCAGCAGTCCAAGACAGGGGAATCAGCCCCAGCATTTT
TRBV7-9	TRBJ1-2	-	-	CASSLGPRNYGYTF	TGTGCCAGCAGCTTAGGACCGCGGAACTATGGCTACACCTTC
TRBV29-1	TRBJ1-3	-	-	CSADTSGNTIYF	TGCAGCGCAGACACCTCTGGAAACACCATATATTTT
TRBV24-1	TRBJ1-5	-	-	CATSDSDRINQPQHF	TGTGCCACCAGTGACTCCGACAGGATTAATCAGCCCCAGCATTTT
TRBV7-9	TRBJ1-1	-	-	CASSSLRRTEAFF	TGTGCCAGCAGCTCCTTGAGGCGCACTGAAGCTTTCTTT
TRBV9	TRBJ1-5	-	TRBD1	CASSPGQGASQPQHF	TGTGCCAGCAGCCCGGGACAGGGGGCTTCTCAGCCCCAGCATTTT
TRBV6-1	TRBJ1-6	-	-	CASSVEVVGGDSPLHF	TGTGCCAGCAGTGTAGAGGTTGTAGGGGGGGATTCACCCCTCCACTTT
TRBV3-1/TRBV3-2	TRBJ2-7	-	-	CASSQSREQYF	TGTGCCAGCAGCCAGTCGCGGGAGCAGTACTTC
TRBV5-1	TRBJ2-5	-	-	CASSPSRQETQYF	TGCGCCAGCAGCCCCTCACGGCAAGAGACCCAGTACTTC
TRBV5-4	TRBJ1-1	-	-	CASSPVGTMNTEAFF	TGTGCCAGCAGCCCGGTGGGGACAATGAACACTGAAGCTTTCTTT
TRBV6-5	TRBJ2-7	-	-	CASSTTTGREQYF	TGTGCCAGCAGTACCACTACGGGTCGCGAGCAGTACTTC
TRBV24-1	TRBJ2-3	-	TRBD2	CATGLAGGLITSTDTQYF	TGTGCCACCGGACTAGCGGGGGGCCTAATTACTAGCACAGATACGCAGTATTTT
TRBV29-1	TRBJ1-3	-	TRBD1	CSVEGTGIGNTIYF	TGCAGCGTTGAGGGGACAGGGATAGGAAACACCATATATTTT
TRBV27	TRBJ2-1	-	TRBD2	CASSIHTPSGGLSSYNEQFF	TGTGCCAGCAGTATCCATACCCCTAGCGGGGGGCTTAGCTCCTACAATGAGCAGTTCTTC
TRBV11-2	TRBJ2-7	-	TRBD1	CASSSNRDRGFNEQYF	TGTGCCAGCAGCTCAAACCGGGACAGGGGTTTCAACGAGCAGTACTTC
TRBV19	TRBJ1-5	-	-	CASSMRSKTVLNQPQHF	TGTGCCAGTAGTATGCGCTCTAAGACAGTCCTTAATCAGCCCCAGCATTTT
TRBV6-1	TRBJ1-1	-	-	CASSENRGFDREAFF	TGTGCCAGCAGTGAAAATAGGGGTTTTGACCGTGAAGCTTTCTTT
TRBV6-6	TRBJ2-1	-	-	CASTPRGRYNEQFF	TGTGCCAGCACCCCACGCGGCCGATACAATGAGCAGTTCTTC
TRBV29-1	TRBJ1-2	once	-	CSAERGSNYGYTF	TGCAGCGCCGAACGGGGTTCTAACTATGGCTACACCTTC
TRBV5-6	TRBJ1-1	few	-	CASSHQGFTEAFF	TGTGCCAGCAGCCATCAGGGGTTTACTGAAGCTTTCTTT
TRBV2	TRBJ1-2	-	-	CATTRGGYGYTF	TGTGCCACTACTCGGGGGGGGTATGGCTACACCTTC
TRBV7-8	TRBJ1-4	-	-	CASSSSGVKNEKLFF	TGTGCCAGCAGCTCCTCCGGGGTAAAAAATGAAAAACTGTTTTTT
TRBV5-1	TRBJ2-2	-	-	CASSLRRGPNTGELFF	TGCGCCAGCAGCCTCCGGAGGGGGCCGAACACCGGGGAGCTGTTTTTT
TRBV14	TRBJ2-3	-	TRBD2	CASSRVAGGGADTQYF	TGTGCCAGCAGCCGAGTAGCGGGGGGCGGGGCAGATACGCAGTATTTT
TRBV7-9	TRBJ2-7	-	TRBD1	CASSVTGEPTYEQYF	TGTGCCAGCAGCGTGACAGGGGAGCCCACCTACGAGCAGTACTTC
TRBV7-9	TRBJ2-7	-	-	CASSFFTDYEQYF	TGTGCCAGCAGCTTTTTTACAGACTACGAGCAGTACTTC
TRBV5-1	TRBJ1-2	-	TRBD1	CASSPWTGTSYGYTF	TGCGCCAGCAGCCCGTGGACAGGGACAAGCTATGGCTACACCTTC
TRBV24-1	TRBJ2-1	-	-	CATSETRKQNNEQFF	TGTGCCACCAGTGAGACGAGAAAACAGAACAATGAGCAGTTCTTC
TRBV19	TRBJ2-5	-	TRBD1	CASSRLGQGFTGDQYF	TGTGCCAGTAGTCGCCTCGGACAGGGCTTTACGGGGGACCAGTACTTC
TRBV24-1	TRBJ2-3	-	TRBD2	CATSGRLALDTQYF	TGTGCCACCAGTGGCCGACTAGCTTTGGATACGCAGTATTTT
TRBV18	TRBJ1-5	-	-	CASSLRTDQPQHF	TGTGCCAGCTCACTTCGGACAGATCAGCCCCAGCATTTT
TRBV11-2	TRBJ1-4	-	-	CASSLGGGPNEKLFF	TGTGCCAGCAGCTTAGGGGGGGGCCCTAATGAAAAACTGTTTTTT
TRBV15	TRBJ2-7	-	-	CATSRENGAYEQYF	TGTGCCACCAGCAGAGAGAACGGAGCCTACGAGCAGTACTTC
TRBV19	TRBJ2-3	once	-	CASTSQGQDTQYF	TGTGCCAGTACCTCTCAGGGTCAAGATACGCAGTATTTT
TRBV5-6	TRBJ2-5	-	TRBD1	CASSSGQLVQYF	TGTGCCAGCAGCTCGGGACAGTTGGTCCAGTACTTC
TRBV6-2/TRBV6-3	TRBJ2-7	once	-	CASSYSGAHEQYF	TGTGCCAGCAGTTACTCCGGTGCCCACGAGCAGTACTTC
TRBV30	TRBJ2-7	-	TRBD1	CAWMRQGAREQYF	TGTGCCTGGATGAGACAGGGGGCGCGGGAGCAGTACTTC
TRBV7-9	TRBJ1-4	few	-	CASSLAAVNEKLFF	TGTGCCAGCAGCTTAGCGGCCGTAAATGAAAAACTGTTTTTT
TRBV5-4	TRBJ1-2	-	-	CASSLVVNYGYTF	TGTGCCAGCAGCTTGGTCGTGAACTATGGCTACACCTTC
TRBV6-5	TRBJ2-7	many	TRBD1	CASSKTGSGSYEQYF	TGTGCCAGCAGCAAGACAGGGTCTGGCTCCTACGAGCAGTACTTC
TRBV6-5	TRBJ1-2	-	-	CASSYSLLGVGYGYTF	TGTGCCAGCAGTTACTCGCTCCTAGGAGTAGGCTATGGCTACACCTTC
TRBV11-1	TRBJ2-7	-	-	CASSLAGTSEWEQYF	TGTGCCAGCAGCTTAGCCGGGACATCGGAGTGGGAGCAGTACTTC